A single sample is the source of the 25 T cell receptor beta chains below, sequenced in a study of T cells in Graves' hyperthyroidism and ophthalmopathy. Researchers amplified the TCR beta CDR3 regions from RNA transcripts. In the first-round RT-PCR of the TCR CDR3, the HTBI primer set was used. TCRdb reanalysed the multiplex PCR reads using MiXCR and keeps one entry per CDR3 protein. The sample holds more than 350,000 distinct CDR3 sequences, about 15% seen once. The sample was blood. All receptors come from a woman in her 30s with Graves' ophthalmopathy.

The CDR3 loop reads CASSYGGTFQPQHF. For the CDR3, the DNA is TGTGCCAGCAGCTACGGGGGAACTTTCCAGCCCCAGCATTTT. This chain connects TRBV7-9 to TRBJ1-5, with a possible D match to TRBD1 (5 bases). The V end was cut by 4 bases, the J end by 7 bases, with 14 bases between. The germline CDR1 and CDR2 sequences are SEHNR and FQNEAQ (reference sequence). The CDR3 consists of 14 residues.

Only a few counts were recorded for this clonotype. CDR3 coding DNA: TGTGCCAGCAGCTCACCTCCAAAGGGGACTAGCGGGGGGGCTAGCACAGATACGCAGTATTTT. Protein sequence: CASSSPPKGTSGGASTDTQYF. The J gene is TRBJ2-3, the V gene TRBV5-5, with TRBD2 matching over 16 bases. With 3 bases clipped from V and 0 bases from J, the junction kept 13 bases outside the gene matches. CDR3 size: 21 residues. CDR1 SGHKS and CDR2 YYEKEE come from the germline V gene (reference sequence).

This clonotype was counted many times. The chain has TRBV2 and TRBJ2-3; D unresolved. CDR1 is SNHLY and CDR2 is FYNNEI in the germline V gene. V lost 2 bases and J lost 8, with 17 bases in between. The CDR3 length is 15 residues. As DNA, the CDR3 is TGTGCCAGCAGTGAATTATCCTCTTTAGTGGGTACGCAGTATTTT. As protein: CASSELSSLVGTQYF. The complete variable domain, with remaining parts taken from reference TRBV2 and TRBJ2-3, reads EPEVTQTPSHQVTQMGQEVILRCVPISNHLYFYWYRQILGQKVEFLVSFYNNEISEKSEIFDDQFSVERPDGSNFTLKIRSTKLEDSAMYFCASSELSSLVGTQYFGPGTRLTVL.

This clonotype was found many times. This chain connects TRBV7-8 to TRBJ2-7, with 9 bases lining up with TRBD2. CDR3 length: 21 residues. Germline CDR1 is SGHVS and CDR2 is FQNEAQ. The V segment lost 0 bases and the J segment 5 bases; nucleotides outside the gene matches: 23. The CDR3 DNA reads TGTGCCAGCAGCTTAGCGGGTTGGTCAAAGACCGGGACTAGCAGGGGGGACGAGCAGTACTTC. Translated, it gives CASSLAGWSKTGTSRGDEQYF.

This clonotype was detected many times. The chain couples TRBV30 to TRBJ1-1; 9 bases agree with TRBD1. Germline values: CDR1 GTSNPN, CDR2 SVGIG (reference sequence). V lost 5 bases and J lost 5; bases outside the gene matches: 6. This CDR3 region has 13 residues. The CDR3 sequence: CAWAQGAGTEAFF. For the CDR3, the DNA is TGTGCCTGGGCACAGGGGGCGGGTACTGAAGCTTTCTTT.

This clonotype was recorded at least ten times. The genes are TRBV18 and TRBJ1-5; D is perhaps TRBD1 (6 bases). This CDR3 region has 16 residues. Looked up from germline, CDR1 is KGHSH and CDR2 is LQKENI. V was pared by 3 bases and J by 0 bases, with 12 bases between. CDR3 residues: CASSPPGTSSNQPQHF. The CDR3 DNA reads as TGTGCCAGCTCACCTCCCGGGACAAGTAGCAATCAGCCCCAGCATTTT.

This clonotype occurred once. Without the conserved terminal phenylalanine or tryptophan, this CDR3 likely stems from a read error. The gene calls are TRBV3-1 and TRBJ1-1, with D possibly being TRBD1 (5 bases). This CDR3 is 13 amino acids long. The V gene's germline CDR1 is LGHDT and CDR2 YNNKEL (reference sequence). CDR3 coding DNA: TGTGCCTGCAGCGGGGGATCAGTATCTGAAGCTTTCTCT. Protein: CACSGGSVSEAFS.

This chain connects TRBV6-1 to TRBJ2-1; no clear D. Germline-derived CDR1 and CDR2 are MNHNS and SASEGT. The V gene lost 6 bases and the J gene lost 0 bases, with 18 bases spanning the gap. The CDR3 has 17 amino acids. CDR3 nucleotide sequence: TGTGCCAGCAGCCACGGGTTCTCGTGGGGCTCCTACAATGAGCAGTTCTTC. Its translation: CASSHGFSWGSYNEQFF.

This clonotype was observed many times. The V gene is TRBV28, the J gene TRBJ2-7; TRBD1 matches 9 bases. The CDR3 sequence is 14 residues long. The germline V gene has CDR1 MDHEN and CDR2 SYDVKM. After removal of 8 bases from V and 0 bases from J, the junction contained 5 bases not matched to a gene. The CDR3 here is CASGTGISSYEQYF. CDR3 nucleotide sequence: TGTGCCAGCGGGACAGGGATCAGCTCCTACGAGCAGTACTTC.

Many counts were recorded for this clonotype. The chain links TRBV7-2 to TRBJ2-4; 9 bases map to TRBD2. Trimming removed 3 bases from V and 6 bases from J; junction bases left unmatched: 12. CDR1 SGHTA and CDR2 FQGNSA come from the germline V gene. The CDR3 contains 17 residues. The CDR3 nucleotides are TGTGCCAGCAGCTTCACCCGATTTGGCGGGGGGGGAAACATTCAGTACTTC. It specifies CASSFTRFGGGGNIQYF.

This clonotype has ten or more counts. V gene TRBV30 combines with J gene TRBJ1-2; 7 bases match TRBD1. This CDR3 has 15 residues. V gave up 0 bases and J gave up 4 bases; unmatched junction bases: 8. Germline CDR1 GTSNPN, CDR2 SVGIG (reference sequence). The CDR3 DNA follows: TGTGCCTGGAGTGTACCCGACAGGGTTGGCTATGGCTACACCTTC. The encoded protein is CAWSVPDRVGYGYTF. The variable domain in full, completed from reference TRBV30 and TRBJ1-2, reads SQTIHQWPATLVQPVGSPLSLECTVEGTSNPNLYWYRQAAGRGLQLLFYSVGIGQISSEVPQNLSASRPQDRQFILSSKKLLLSDSGFYLCAWSVPDRVGYGYTFGSGTRLTVV.

This clonotype was picked up many times. The chain employs TRBV5-1 and TRBJ2-3; D gene unclear. From germline, CDR1 is SGHRS and CDR2 YFSETQ. There are 13 residues in the CDR3. The V and J ends lost 3 bases and 5 bases respectively, with 10 bases between them. The CDR3 is CASSYLLGDTQYF. Here the CDR3 DNA reads TGCGCCAGCAGCTACTTGCTAGGAGATACGCAGTATTTT.

This clonotype was seen repeatedly, ten times or more. The CDR3 loop is CASSLRTTRNTEAFF. Here the CDR3 DNA reads TGTGCCAGCAGCCTCCGGACCACAAGAAACACTGAAGCTTTCTTT. The J gene is TRBJ1-1, the V gene TRBV7-9; D gene ambiguous. The CDR3 sequence is 15 residues long. V shed 5 bases and J shed 2 bases, with 15 bases lying between them. Per germline, CDR1 SEHNR and CDR2 FQNEAQ (reference sequence).

Many counts were recorded for this clonotype. The CDR3 reads CASRELSWGTDTQYF. The CDR3 bases are TGTGCCAGCAGGGAGTTGAGTTGGGGCACAGATACGCAGTATTTT. The V call is TRBV2, the J call TRBJ2-3; D is unclear. The CDR3 is 15 amino acids. V was shortened by 6 bases and J by 1 base, with 14 bases between the two germline ends. Germline CDR1 reads SNHLY; CDR2 reads FYNNEI. The variable domain in full, with the rest retrieved from reference TRBV2 and TRBJ2-3, is EPEVTQTPSHQVTQMGQEVILRCVPISNHLYFYWYRQILGQKVEFLVSFYNNEISEKSEIFDDQFSVERPDGSNFTLKIRSTKLEDSAMYFCASRELSWGTDTQYFGPGTRLTVL.

This clonotype was counted ten times or more. The CDR3 DNA sequence: TGCAGTGCTAGAGATCCGGCCGGGAGGAAGGACAAATGGCACACTGAAGCTTTCTTT. Amino acids: CSARDPAGRKDKWHTEAFF. This chain uses TRBV20-1 with TRBJ1-1; the D gene is possibly TRBD1 (5 bases). With 0 bases removed from V and 3 bases from J, the gap between germline ends came to 26 bases. The CDR3 spans 19 residues. In germline, CDR1 is DFQATT, CDR2 SNEGSKA (reference sequence).

This clonotype has just a few counts. Being one base from a much bigger clone, this may be a read error. The V and J genes are TRBV11-2 and TRBJ1-1; D might be TRBD1 (6 bases). This CDR3 has 16 amino acids. The germline V gene encodes CDR1 SGHAT and CDR2 FQNNGV. CDR3 amino acids: CASRYQILPQGTGAFF. CDR3 coding DNA: TGTGCCAGCAGATATCAAATCCTCCCACAGGGCACTGGAGCTTTCTTT. Looking up the rest from reference TRBV11-2 and TRBJ1-1 gives the full variable domain: EAGVAQSPRYKIIEKRQSVAFWCNPISGHATLYWYQQILGQGPKLLIQFQNNGVVDDSQLPKDRFSAERLKGVDSTLKIQPAKLEDSAVYLCASRYQILPQGTGAFFGQGTRLTVV.

This clonotype showed up many times. This rearrangement joins TRBV20-1 to TRBJ2-7; maybe TRBD1 (6 bases). Germline V lookup: CDR1 DFQATT, CDR2 SNEGSKA (reference sequence). The CDR3 runs to 16 residues. The ends were cut back, 0 bases at V and 1 base at J, with 16 bases in the middle. The CDR3 reads CSARDRWPGASYEQYF. CDR3 sequence (DNA): TGCAGTGCTAGAGATCGGTGGCCAGGGGCGTCCTACGAGCAGTACTTC.

This clonotype was seen more than once but under ten times. This chain connects TRBV7-9 to TRBJ2-2; D remains unclear. The CDR3 is made up of 13 amino acids. Trimming shortened V by 4 bases and J by 7 bases, and 10 bases separated the two germline ends. Germline CDR1 reads SEHNR; CDR2 reads FQNEAQ (reference sequence). The CDR3 is CASSWSLNGELFF. The CDR3 coding sequence is TGTGCCAGCAGCTGGTCATTGAACGGGGAGCTGTTTTTT.

This clonotype was seen ten or more times. J is TRBJ2-7 and V is TRBV20-1; D is unclear. The CDR3 sequence is 13 residues long. Between the trimmed V and J ends, which lost 1 base and 0 bases, there was a span of 7 bases. The germline CDR1 and CDR2 sequences are DFQATT and SNEGSKA (reference sequence). The CDR3 nucleotides read TGCAGTGCTAGAGCGGCACCCTCCTACGAGCAGTACTTC. Protein: CSARAAPSYEQYF.

Ten or more counts support this clonotype. This chain joins TRBV27 and TRBJ2-1; D might be TRBD2 (5 bases). This CDR3 comprises 14 residues. V was clipped by 5 bases and J by 10 bases, with 18 bases between them. The germline gives CDR1 MNHEY, CDR2 SMNVEV (reference sequence). In DNA form, the CDR3 reads TGTGCCAGCAGTCCCCGGGGTGGGGTGACAGAGCAGTTCTTC. Encoded protein: CASSPRGGVTEQFF.

The rearrangement uses TRBV19 and TRBJ2-1, with 11 nucleotides matching TRBD2. This CDR3 comprises 15 residues. Germline-derived CDR1 and CDR2 are LNHDA and SQIVND (reference sequence). The ends lost 4 bases at V and 4 bases at J; junction bases unmatched: 3. This CDR3 is CASSTSGGRYNEQFF. CDR3 bases: TGTGCCAGTAGTACTAGCGGGGGGCGTTACAATGAGCAGTTCTTC. The variable domain in full, completed from reference TRBV19 and TRBJ2-1, reads DGGITQSPKYLFRKEGQNVTLSCEQNLNHDAMYWYRQDPGQGLRLIYYSQIVNDFQKGDIAEGYSVSREKKESFPLTVTSAQKNPTAFYLCASSTSGGRYNEQFFGPGTRLTVL.

Ten or more counts support this clonotype. The genes are TRBV27 and TRBJ1-4; 9 nucleotides match TRBD1. The junction had 9 bases not matched to a gene; V was cut back by 4 bases and J by 6 bases. CDR3 length: 16 residues. Germline V lookup: CDR1 MNHEY, CDR2 SMNVEV (reference sequence). The CDR3 coding sequence is TGTGCCAGCAGTTACCAAACACAGGGGGCGGATGAAAAACTGTTTTTT. Amino acids: CASSYQTQGADEKLFF.

In this sample, this clonotype turned up many times. The chain uses TRBV3-1 and TRBJ2-2; D is unresolved. The CDR3 totals 12 residues. Trimming took 0 bases from V and 4 from J, leaving 0 bases between them. Germline values: CDR1 LGHDT, CDR2 YNNKEL (reference sequence). The CDR3 reads CASSQDTGELFF. CDR3 in DNA: TGTGCCAGCAGCCAAGACACCGGGGAGCTGTTTTTT.

Ten or more counts support this clonotype. V usage is TRBV20-1 and J usage is TRBJ2-5, with D possibly matching TRBD2 (5 bases). CDR1 is DFQATT and CDR2 is SNEGSKA in the germline V gene (reference sequence). This CDR3 region has 14 residues. The V end lost 0 bases, the J end lost 2 bases, and 10 bases lay between the germline ends. The CDR3 bases are TGCAGTGCTAGAGAAGGGAGCCAGCAAGAGACCCAGTACTTC. This encodes CSAREGSQQETQYF.

This clonotype showed up many times. The V call is TRBV3-1, the J call TRBJ1-4; D is ambiguous. The germline V and J ends were trimmed by 2 bases and 5 bases, with 6 bases remaining between them. Germline CDR1 and CDR2: LGHDT and YNNKEL (reference sequence). The CDR3 length is 13 residues. CDR3 sequence reads: CASSQRPNEKLFF. CDR3 nucleotide sequence: TGTGCCAGCAGCCAACGTCCCAATGAAAAACTGTTTTTT.